The 19 T cell receptor beta chains reported below all come from one sample, sequenced in a study of B cell selection in AIRE deficiency. The sorted conventional CD4 T cells were gated as CD4+CD127+. The data were produced by immunoSEQ multiplex PCR, yet TCRdb's version contains in-frame clones alone and is incomplete. The table has approximately 19,000 clones, about 97% seen once. Sequencing was performed on conventional CD4+ T cells sorted from PBMCs. Receptors originate from a human donor with AIRE deficiency.

The V gene is TRBV2, the J gene TRBJ2-2; 7 bases are a match to TRBD2. Germline V gene sequence: CDR1 SNHLY, CDR2 FYNNEI. The ends lost 10 bases at V and 5 bases at J; junction bases unmatched: 19. The CDR3 is 17 residues long. In DNA, the CDR3 is TGTGCCACTACCGGGCCCGGGAGGAAGGAGTTTACCGGGGAGCTGTTTTTT. It specifies CATTGPGRKEFTGELFF.

V is TRBV4-2 and J is TRBJ2-1; 11 bases align to TRBD2. CDR1 is LGHNA, CDR2 YNFKEQ, per germline. CDR3 length: 17 amino acids. V lost 5 bases to trimming and J lost 7 bases; unmatched junction nucleotides: 13. The CDR3 sequence: CASSLASGRLIGNEQFF. CDR3 bases: TGTGCCAGCAGCTTGGCTAGCGGGAGGTTGATTGGGAATGAGCAGTTCTTC.

CDR3 nucleotide sequence: TGTGCCAGCAGCTCAGTTTTGACAGAAGCGAATGAAAAACTGTTTTTT. Encoded protein: CASSSVLTEANEKLFF. V is TRBV7-6 and J is TRBJ1-4, with D maybe TRBD1 (5 bases). The germline CDR1 and CDR2 sequences are SGHVS and FNYEAQ. V lost 4 bases and J lost 5, with 17 bases in between. The CDR3 length is 16 residues. Full variable domain (remainder filled in from reference TRBV7-6 and TRBJ1-4): GAGVSQSPRYKVTKRGQDVALRCDPISGHVSLYWYRQALGQGPEFLTYFNYEAQQDKSGLPNDRFSAERPEGSISTLTIQRTEQRDSAMYRCASSSVLTEANEKLFFGSGTQLSVL.

This rearrangement joins TRBV9 to TRBJ2-5, with D perhaps assigned TRBD1 or TRBD2 (5 bases each). Germline CDR1 is SGDLS and CDR2 is YYNGEE. The CDR3 sequence is 16 residues long. V was clipped by 0 bases and J by 1 base, with 13 bases between them. The CDR3 DNA reads TGTGCCAGCAGCGTAGCCGGGGCCTACACCCAAGAGACCCAGTACTTC. It specifies CASSVAGAYTQETQYF.

This chain joins TRBV5-1 and TRBJ2-5, with unresolved D. Germline V gene sequence: CDR1 SGHRS, CDR2 YFSETQ. The CDR3 loop spans 13 amino acids. Trimming removed 0 bases at V and 5 bases at J, with 8 bases between. The DNA of the CDR3 is TGCGCCAGCAGCTTGGCCGATATGGAGACCCAGTACTTC. Translating it yields CASSLADMETQYF.

The rearrangement links TRBV28 to TRBJ1-5; D is undetermined. Trimming pared 2 bases from V and 13 bases from J, leaving 9 bases between. Germline CDR1 MDHEN, CDR2 SYDVKM. This CDR3 contains 11 residues. CDR3 sequence (DNA): TGTGCCAGCAGTTTAAGCCTCGGTCAGCATTTT. Translated, it gives CASSLSLGQHF.

The chain joins TRBV7-2 to TRBJ1-1, with D tentatively TRBD1 (6 bases). V was pared by 1 base and J by 3 bases, with 12 bases between. CDR1 and CDR2 (germline): SGHTA, FQGNSA. This CDR3 spans 15 amino acids. CDR3 coding DNA: TGTGCCAGCAGCTTAGAAGCGGGGGGGCACACTGAAGCTTTCTTT. Its protein product is CASSLEAGGHTEAFF.

The gene calls are TRBV7-6 and TRBJ2-5; D remains ambiguous. Trimming shortened V by 1 base and J by 5 bases, and 5 bases separated the two germline ends. This CDR3 region has 12 residues. The germline gives CDR1 SGHVS, CDR2 FNYEAQ. DNA for the CDR3: TGTGCCAGCAGCTTAGGATGGGAGACCCAGTACTTC. It codes for CASSLGWETQYF.

The CDR3 sequence: CASLSPQRDREYF. In DNA form, the CDR3 reads TGTGCCAGCCTTTCCCCACAGAGGGACAGGGAGTACTTC. This chain uses TRBV2 with TRBJ2-7; 9 positions agree with TRBD1. The CDR3 loop spans 13 amino acids. Germline V gene lookup returns CDR1 SNHLY and CDR2 FYNNEI. Losses at the gene ends were 8 bases for V and 11 bases for J; bases not matched to a gene: 13.

V usage is TRBV19 and J usage is TRBJ1-5; TRBD1 matches 10 bases. After removal of 4 bases from V and 7 bases from J, the junction contained 7 bases not matched to a gene. The germline V gene has CDR1 LNHDA and CDR2 SQIVND (reference sequence). CDR3 length equals 15 residues. The CDR3 protein is CASSTTGGAGQPQHF. As DNA, the CDR3 is TGTGCCAGTAGTACGACAGGGGGCGCGGGGCAGCCCCAGCATTTT.

This clone showed up just once. The CDR3 DNA reads TGTGCCAGCAGTGAGCAACAGGGGTATAATTCACCCCTCCACTTT. It codes for CASSEQQGYNSPLHF. The chain has TRBV2 and TRBJ1-6; 7 bases agree with TRBD1. V lost 3 bases, J lost 4 bases, and 3 bases stayed unmatched. The germline V gene encodes CDR1 SNHLY and CDR2 FYNNEI. CDR3 length equals 15 residues.

V and J are TRBV2 and TRBJ2-1, with 15 nucleotides matching TRBD2. The germline V gene has CDR1 SNHLY and CDR2 FYNNEI. Unmatched junction bases numbered 13, after V lost 7 bases and J lost 6 bases. CDR3 length: 18 amino acids. DNA of the CDR3: TGTGCCAGCACTCAAGGGGGACTAGCGGGAGGTCAGGGCAATGAGCAGTTCTTC. Residues: CASTQGGLAGGQGNEQFF.

The rearrangement joins TRBV18 to TRBJ1-1; 11 bases fit TRBD1. The germline CDR1 and CDR2 sequences are KGHSH and LQKENI. Losses at the gene ends were 2 bases for V and 3 bases for J; bases not matched to a gene: 5. The CDR3 consists of 16 residues. The CDR3 nucleotides are TGTGCCAGCTCACCAGGGACGGGACAGGGGGACACTGAAGCTTTCTTT. As protein: CASSPGTGQGDTEAFF.

The chain employs TRBV7-2 and TRBJ1-2; D not resolved. The V end lost 1 base, the J end lost 7 bases, and 16 bases lay between the germline ends. CDR1 and CDR2 from the germline V gene are SGHTA and FQGNSA. The CDR3 spans 15 residues. CDR3 nucleotides: TGTGCCAGCAGCTTAGATGGGCAGGTCGGTGGTGGCTACACCTTC. Protein product: CASSLDGQVGGGYTF.

The chain recombines TRBV5-6 with TRBJ2-1; D gene uncertain. CDR3 length: 15 amino acids. V was pared by 2 bases and J by 6 bases, with 15 bases between. The germline V gene encodes CDR1 SGHDT and CDR2 YYEEEE. CDR3 amino acids: CASSLPGEWGNEQFF. The CDR3 region has the DNA TGTGCCAGCAGCTTACCAGGAGAGTGGGGCAATGAGCAGTTCTTC.

This chain joins TRBV15 and TRBJ2-7; D may be TRBD1 (6 bases). Germline values: CDR1 LNHNV, CDR2 YYDKDF (reference sequence). V gave up 0 bases and J gave up 6 bases, with 15 bases separating them. The CDR3 covers 15 residues. CDR3: CATSRDRQGLSEQYF. The CDR3 DNA sequence: TGTGCCACCAGCAGAGATCGGCAGGGGTTGAGCGAGCAGTACTTC.

V usage is TRBV5-4 and J usage is TRBJ1-2, with D possibly being TRBD1 (6 bases). The CDR3 totals 17 residues. Germline CDR1 SGHNT, CDR2 YYREEE (reference sequence). With 6 bases removed from V and 3 bases from J, the gap between germline ends came to 24 bases. The chain's CDR3 is CASTSPLQFGGDYGYTF. The CDR3 nucleotides read TGTGCCAGCACCTCCCCCCTTCAGTTTGGGGGCGACTATGGCTACACCTTC.

The chain combines TRBV5-5 with TRBJ2-2, with a tentative D call TRBD2 (5 bases). The CDR3 spans 14 residues. CDR1 SGHKS and CDR2 YYEKEE come from the germline V gene (reference sequence). Trimming took off 3 bases at V and 4 bases at J, with 10 bases between the two ends. CDR3 in DNA: TGTGCCAGCAGCTCCGGAGGTCGCACCGGGGAGCTGTTTTTT. Amino acids: CASSSGGRTGELFF.

The chain combines TRBV5-1 with TRBJ1-2, with D perhaps matching TRBD1 (5 bases). The length of the CDR3 is 13 residues. The germline V gene has CDR1 SGHRS and CDR2 YFSETQ. V lost 2 bases to trimming and J lost 6 bases, with 11 bases between them. CDR3 protein: CASSFGGGNGYTF. DNA for the CDR3: TGCGCCAGCAGCTTCGGGGGAGGTAATGGCTACACCTTC. The whole variable domain, remainder taken from reference TRBV5-1 and TRBJ1-2, is KAGVTQTPRYLIKTRGQQVTLSCSPISGHRSVSWYQQTPGQGLQFLFEYFSETQRNKGNFPGRFSGRQFSNSRSEMNVSTLELGDSALYLCASSFGGGNGYTFGSGTRLTVV.